This entry lists 27 T cell receptor beta chains sequenced from one sample in a study of shared T cell receptors in the human thymus. Profiling relied on immunoSEQ multiplex PCR, and the TCRdb table lists in-frame clones only, not all of them. The top ten hold about 0.0094% of the sample, which has 640,000 or so clones, 87% seen once. These same records also appear under a second study, on human thymus T cells.

Sequenced material: thymocytes. The receptors here all came from a boy younger than two with a congenital heart defect.

CDR3 loop: CASTWGSPYEQYF. DNA of the CDR3: TGTGCCAGCACGTGGGGCAGCCCCTACGAGCAGTACTTC. The V gene is TRBV2, the J gene TRBJ2-7, with D possibly TRBD1 on 5 matching bases. Between the trimmed V and J ends, which lost 7 bases and 2 bases, there was a span of 12 bases. There are 13 residues in the CDR3. Germline CDR1 and CDR2: SNHLY and FYNNEI.

The CDR3 loop reads CASSSGLAGEYEQYF. The CDR3 nucleotides are TGTGCCAGCAGTTCGGGACTAGCGGGAGAATACGAGCAGTACTTC. The genes are TRBV6-1 and TRBJ2-7, with 14 bases aligning to TRBD2. The V and J ends lost 5 bases and 4 bases, in that order; junction bases with no gene match: 4. From germline, CDR1 is MNHNS and CDR2 SASEGT. CDR3 length: 15 amino acids.

CDR3 nucleotide sequence: TGTGCCAGCAGTCCACCATTTGTCCTCGGCACTGAAGCTTTCTTT. Amino acid sequence: CASSPPFVLGTEAFF. The chain has TRBV28 and TRBJ1-1; no clear D gene. Germline V gene lookup returns CDR1 MDHEN and CDR2 SYDVKM. The V end lost 5 bases, the J end lost 4 bases, and 17 bases lay between the germline ends. This CDR3 region has 15 residues.

As DNA, the CDR3 is TGCGCCAGCAGCCGCGGGGGGACCGCCTATGGCTACACCTTC. This sequence encodes CASSRGGTAYGYTF. The V and J genes are TRBV5-1 and TRBJ1-2, with D perhaps matching TRBD1 (5 bases). V lost 4 bases and J lost 4, with 14 bases in between. CDR3 length equals 14 residues. Germline V gives CDR1 SGHRS, CDR2 YFSETQ. The whole variable domain, remainder taken from reference TRBV5-1 and TRBJ1-2, is KAGVTQTPRYLIKTRGQQVTLSCSPISGHRSVSWYQQTPGQGLQFLFEYFSETQRNKGNFPGRFSGRQFSNSRSEMNVSTLELGDSALYLCASSRGGTAYGYTFGSGTRLTVV.

The V and J genes are TRBV28 and TRBJ2-5; TRBD2 might be the D (6 bases). CDR1 is MDHEN and CDR2 is SYDVKM in the germline V gene. The CDR3 length is 15 residues. Trimming removed 4 bases at V and 3 bases at J, with 15 bases between. The CDR3 here is CASSSTRQPEETQYF. The CDR3, as DNA: TGTGCCAGCAGTTCGACTAGACAGCCCGAAGAGACCCAGTACTTC.

V is TRBV4-3 and J is TRBJ1-1; TRBD1 agrees at 8 bases. Germline lookup yields CDR1 LGHNA and CDR2 YSLEER. This CDR3 comprises 15 residues. The ends lost 4 bases at V and 4 bases at J; junction bases unmatched: 8. This CDR3 reads CASSPKDRVGTEAFF. The CDR3 DNA reads TGCGCCAGCAGCCCCAAGGACAGGGTTGGCACTGAAGCTTTCTTT.

V gene TRBV29-1 combines with J gene TRBJ1-1; D remains unclear. Germline CDR1 is SQVTM and CDR2 is ANQGSEA. The CDR3 contains 12 residues. V lost 4 bases, J lost 4 bases, and 10 bases lay in between. CDR3 amino acids: CSVAWGGTEAFF. Written as DNA, the CDR3 is TGCAGCGTTGCGTGGGGAGGCACTGAAGCTTTCTTT.

J is TRBJ2-7 and V is TRBV4-3; 12 bases are shared with TRBD2. V gave up 3 bases and J gave up 7 bases; unmatched junction bases: 10. The CDR3 has 16 residues. CDR1 and CDR2 (germline): LGHNA, YSLEER. CDR3 sequence reads: CASSQGRLAGDGEQYF. The CDR3 DNA reads TGCGCCAGCAGCCAGGGAAGACTAGCGGGAGATGGAGAGCAGTACTTC.

The chain joins TRBV27 to TRBJ2-2; possibly TRBD1 for D (7 bases). Per germline, CDR1 MNHEY and CDR2 SMNVEV (reference sequence). The CDR3 runs to 19 residues. V dropped 4 bases and J dropped 0 bases, with 21 bases sitting between them. This chain's CDR3 is CASSCGGTVGKANTGELFF. The CDR3 coding sequence is TGTGCCAGCAGTTGTGGGGGGACAGTGGGTAAAGCGAACACCGGGGAGCTGTTTTTT.

The chain employs TRBV29-1 and TRBJ2-2, with 9 bases fitting TRBD1. Germline CDR1 reads SQVTM; CDR2 reads ANQGSEA. The CDR3 runs 14 residues. The V segment lost 5 bases and the J segment 2 bases; nucleotides outside the gene matches: 3. For the CDR3, the DNA is TGCAGCGTTACGACAGGGGGAAACACCGGGGAGCTGTTTTTT. It encodes CSVTTGGNTGELFF.

The V call is TRBV28, the J call TRBJ1-5; possibly TRBD1 for D (5 bases). With 6 bases removed from V and 2 bases from J, the gap between germline ends came to 14 bases. The CDR3 contains 15 residues. Germline CDR1 and CDR2: MDHEN and SYDVKM. The CDR3 reads CASRRGLGGNQPQHF. CDR3 DNA: TGTGCCAGCAGGCGGGGGTTAGGTGGCAATCAGCCCCAGCATTTT.

V and J are TRBV28 and TRBJ1-1; no reliable D call. The CDR3 loop spans 15 amino acids. Germline CDR1 is MDHEN and CDR2 is SYDVKM. The V end was cut by 7 bases, the J end by 2 bases, with 17 bases between. The CDR3 is CASTPGLRRNTEAFF. In nucleotides, the CDR3 is TGTGCCAGCACCCCGGGATTGAGGAGAAACACTGAAGCTTTCTTT.

The rearrangement uses TRBV2 and TRBJ2-5, with D perhaps TRBD1 (5 bases). Looked up from germline, CDR1 is SNHLY and CDR2 is FYNNEI. This CDR3 has 15 amino acids. The V end lost 7 bases, the J end lost 3 bases, and 18 bases lay between the germline ends. CDR3 in DNA: TGTGCCAGCAATCCCTTCCAGGGATGGAAAGAGACCCAGTACTTC. This codes for CASNPFQGWKETQYF.

This clone was counted once. The chain uses TRBV4-1 and TRBJ2-5; a possible D gene is TRBD1 (5 bases). CDR3 length: 19 residues. With 0 bases removed from V and 7 bases from J, the gap between germline ends came to 27 bases. Per germline, CDR1 MGHRA and CDR2 YSYEKL. The CDR3: CASSQERGVASRLTGTQYF. The CDR3 coding sequence is TGCGCCAGCAGCCAAGAAAGGGGCGTAGCCTCCCGGTTAACAGGGACCCAGTACTTC.

This rearrangement joins TRBV5-5 to TRBJ2-5; 8 nucleotides align to TRBD1. With 4 bases clipped from V and 9 bases from J, the junction kept 17 bases outside the gene matches. CDR1 is SGHKS, CDR2 YYEKEE, per germline (reference sequence). The CDR3 extends over 16 amino acids. The CDR3 spells CASSRYNLQGEIAQYF. The CDR3 DNA follows: TGTGCCAGCAGCCGCTATAATTTACAGGGGGAGATCGCCCAGTACTTC.

This rearrangement joins TRBV11-2 to TRBJ2-7, with a tentative D call TRBD2 (6 bases). The V end was cut by 2 bases, the J end by 0 bases, with 11 bases between. Germline CDR1 and CDR2: SGHAT and FQNNGV. CDR3 length equals 15 residues. CDR3 protein: CASSLTAGFSYEQYF. The DNA of the CDR3 is TGTGCCAGCAGCTTAACCGCGGGATTCTCCTACGAGCAGTACTTC.

The chain has TRBV14 and TRBJ1-2; TRBD1 matches 7 bases. Unmatched junction bases numbered 8, after V lost 1 base and J lost 6 bases. CDR3 length: 15 amino acids. Germline lookup yields CDR1 SGHDN and CDR2 FVKESK. CDR3 DNA: TGTGCCAGCAGCCAAGGAGGGGGCTCGGTCAATGGCTACACCTTC. This encodes CASSQGGGSVNGYTF.

This clone was detected only a few times. V is TRBV12-5 and J is TRBJ1-2, with D possibly TRBD1 on 6 matching bases. The CDR3 runs to 13 residues. The V gene lost 5 bases and the J gene lost 4 bases, with 11 bases spanning the gap. From germline, CDR1 is LGHNT and CDR2 FRNRAP. The CDR3 sequence is CASGRQDFYGYTF. The CDR3 coding sequence is TGTGCTAGTGGTCGACAGGACTTCTATGGCTACACCTTC.

This clone has only a few counts. This chain connects TRBV28 to TRBJ1-3; possible D gene TRBD1, 6 bases. CDR1 and CDR2 (germline): MDHEN, SYDVKM. Trimming stripped 6 bases from V and 3 bases from J, with 15 bases between. CDR3 size: 15 residues. CDR3 protein: CASSRTVVHGNTIYF. CDR3 coding DNA: TGTGCCAGCAGCCGGACAGTGGTTCATGGAAACACCATATATTTT.

In this sample, this clone turned up once. V is TRBV15 and J is TRBJ2-1; 11 bases fit TRBD2. The CDR3 is 18 residues long. V trimming: 1 base; J trimming: 5 bases; junction bases outside the gene matches: 10. Germline lookup yields CDR1 LNHNV and CDR2 YYDKDF (reference sequence). In DNA, the CDR3 is TGTGCCACCAGCAGAGGTAGGCTAGCGGGAGGAGTGAACAATGAGCAGTTCTTC. Its translation: CATSRGRLAGGVNNEQFF.

This chain uses TRBV6-5 with TRBJ2-7; tentatively, D is TRBD1 (6 bases). This CDR3 has 11 residues. CDR1 and CDR2 (germline): MNHEY, SVGAGI. Trimming pared 4 bases from V and 6 bases from J, leaving 7 bases between. CDR3 nucleotides: TGTGCCAGCAGTTCGGACAGCGAGCAGTACTTC. Translating gives CASSSDSEQYF.

This clone has a handful of counts. Other DNA sequences in the sample encode the same CDR3. The J gene is TRBJ2-7, the V gene TRBV28, with a weak D call TRBD1 (5 bases). Germline V CDR1 and CDR2: MDHEN, SYDVKM. Trimming shortened V by 2 bases and J by 4 bases, and 6 bases separated the two germline ends. The CDR3 spans 12 residues. CDR3 nucleotide sequence: TGTGCCAGCAGTTTACAGGGTTACGAGCAGTACTTC. Its protein product is CASSLQGYEQYF.

V is TRBV28 and J is TRBJ2-1; possibly TRBD2 for D (6 bases). In germline, CDR1 is MDHEN, CDR2 SYDVKM. CDR3 length: 15 residues. The ends were cut back, 3 bases at V and 2 bases at J, with 11 bases in the middle. The CDR3 bases are TGTGCCAGCAGTTTGAAGCGGGTAACCTACAATGAGCAGTTCTTC. It encodes CASSLKRVTYNEQFF. Variable domain in full (rest from reference TRBV28 and TRBJ2-1): DVKVTQSSRYLVKRTGEKVFLECVQDMDHENMFWYRQDPGLGLRLIYFSYDVKMKEKGDIPEGYSVSREKKERFSLILESASTNQTSMYLCASSLKRVTYNEQFFGPGTRLTVL.

This clone has just one count. Other DNA sequences in the same sample also yield this CDR3. The CDR3 loop is CSASGGYEQYF. The CDR3 DNA is TGCAGTGCTAGCGGGGGCTACGAGCAGTACTTC. The V call is TRBV20-1, the J call TRBJ2-7; tentative D call: TRBD2 (6 bases). Germline CDR1 reads DFQATT; CDR2 reads SNEGSKA (reference sequence). V was pared by 3 bases and J by 3 bases, with 6 bases between. The length of the CDR3 is 11 residues.

Here the CDR3 reads CASIIPSGRAGEQFF. The DNA for the CDR3 is TGTGCCAGCATTATCCCCAGCGGGAGGGCCGGTGAGCAGTTCTTC. The chain uses TRBV2 and TRBJ2-1, with 10 bases matching TRBD2. V gave up 7 bases and J gave up 9 bases; unmatched junction bases: 12. CDR1 SNHLY and CDR2 FYNNEI come from the germline V gene. The CDR3 is 15 amino acids.

This chain uses TRBV19 with TRBJ2-6; TRBD1 is a possible D gene (6 bases). CDR3 length: 17 residues. Germline lookup yields CDR1 LNHDA and CDR2 SQIVND (reference sequence). V dropped 8 bases and J dropped 6 bases, with 23 bases sitting between them. The CDR3, as DNA: TGTGCCAGTTTCGGACAGAACTATCTCTGGGAGGCCAACGTCCTGACTTTC. Amino acid sequence: CASFGQNYLWEANVLTF.

The chain recombines TRBV4-3 with TRBJ2-7; unclear D gene. The CDR3 is 15 amino acids. Germline-derived CDR1 and CDR2 are LGHNA and YSLEER. The V end lost 0 bases, the J end lost 2 bases, and 11 bases lay between the germline ends. The DNA for the CDR3 is TGCGCCAGCAGCCAAGATCGTCCAGAAACCTACGAGCAGTACTTC. This sequence encodes CASSQDRPETYEQYF.